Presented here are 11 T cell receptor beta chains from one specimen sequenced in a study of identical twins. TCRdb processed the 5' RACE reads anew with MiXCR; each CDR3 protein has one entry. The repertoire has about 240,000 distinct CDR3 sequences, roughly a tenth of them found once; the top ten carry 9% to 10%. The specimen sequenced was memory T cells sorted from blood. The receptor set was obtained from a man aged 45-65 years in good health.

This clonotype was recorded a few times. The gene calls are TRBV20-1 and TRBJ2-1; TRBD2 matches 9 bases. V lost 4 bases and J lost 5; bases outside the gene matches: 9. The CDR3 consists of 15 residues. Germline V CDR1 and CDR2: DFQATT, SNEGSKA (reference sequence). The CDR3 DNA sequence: TGCAGTGCTACCCTGGGCGGGAGGGGGAACAATGAGCAGTTCTTC. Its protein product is CSATLGGRGNNEQFF.

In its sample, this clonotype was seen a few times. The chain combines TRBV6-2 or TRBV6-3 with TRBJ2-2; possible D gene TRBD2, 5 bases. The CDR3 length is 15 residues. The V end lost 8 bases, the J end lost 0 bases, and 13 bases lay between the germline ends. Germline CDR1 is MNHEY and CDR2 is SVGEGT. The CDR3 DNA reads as TGTGCCAGCTACCCGATAGCGTCGAACACCGGGGAGCTGTTTTTT. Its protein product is CASYPIASNTGELFF.

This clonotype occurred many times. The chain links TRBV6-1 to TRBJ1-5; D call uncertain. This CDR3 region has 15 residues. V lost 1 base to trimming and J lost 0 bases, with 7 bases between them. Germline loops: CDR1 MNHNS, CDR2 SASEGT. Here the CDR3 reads CASSEDDYSNQPQHF. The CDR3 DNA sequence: TGTGCCAGCAGTGAAGATGATTATAGCAATCAGCCCCAGCATTTT.

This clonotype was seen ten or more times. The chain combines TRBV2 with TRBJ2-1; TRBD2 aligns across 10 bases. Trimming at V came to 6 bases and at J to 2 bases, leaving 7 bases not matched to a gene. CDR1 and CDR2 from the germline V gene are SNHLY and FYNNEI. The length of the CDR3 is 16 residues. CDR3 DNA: TGTGCCAGCAGCCCGGGACTAGCGATTACCTACAATGAGCAGTTCTTC. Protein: CASSPGLAITYNEQFF.

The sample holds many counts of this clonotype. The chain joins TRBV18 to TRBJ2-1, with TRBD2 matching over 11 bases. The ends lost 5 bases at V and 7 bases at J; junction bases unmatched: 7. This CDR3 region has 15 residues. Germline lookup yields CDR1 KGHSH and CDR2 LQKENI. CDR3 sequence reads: CASSVPGLAANEQFF. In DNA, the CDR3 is TGTGCCAGCTCAGTCCCGGGACTAGCGGCGAATGAGCAGTTCTTC.

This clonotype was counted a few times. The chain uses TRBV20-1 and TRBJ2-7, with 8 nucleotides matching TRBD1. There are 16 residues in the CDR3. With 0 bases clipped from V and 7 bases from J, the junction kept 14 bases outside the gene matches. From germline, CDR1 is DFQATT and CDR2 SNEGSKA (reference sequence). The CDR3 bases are TGCAGTGCTAGAGATCCCTTCGGGCAGGGGGCGGGAGAGCAGTACTTC. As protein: CSARDPFGQGAGEQYF.

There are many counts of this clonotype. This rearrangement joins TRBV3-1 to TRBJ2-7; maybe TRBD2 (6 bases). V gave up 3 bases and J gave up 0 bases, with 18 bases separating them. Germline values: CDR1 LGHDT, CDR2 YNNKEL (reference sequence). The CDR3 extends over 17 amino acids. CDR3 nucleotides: TGTGCCAGCAGCCAGGGGCCCCTTAGCGGAGACTCCTACGAGCAGTACTTC. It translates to CASSQGPLSGDSYEQYF.

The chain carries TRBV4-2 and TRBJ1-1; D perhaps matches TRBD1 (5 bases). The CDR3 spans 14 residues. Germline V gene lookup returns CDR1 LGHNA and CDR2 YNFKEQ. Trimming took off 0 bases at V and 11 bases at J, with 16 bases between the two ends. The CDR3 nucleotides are TGTGCCAGCAGCCAAGATGTAGGTCAGGGTGGGGCTTTCTTT. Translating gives CASSQDVGQGGAFF.

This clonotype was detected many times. The CDR3 coding sequence is TGCGCCAGCAGCCAACGGACAGGGACGAACACCGGGGAGCTGTTTTTT. Encoded protein: CASSQRTGTNTGELFF. V gene TRBV5-1 combines with J gene TRBJ2-2; 8 bases fit TRBD1. The V gene's germline CDR1 is SGHRS and CDR2 YFSETQ. The CDR3 has 16 residues. The ends lost 4 bases at V and 0 bases at J; junction bases unmatched: 5. Looking up the rest from reference TRBV5-1 and TRBJ2-2 gives the full variable domain: KAGVTQTPRYLIKTRGQQVTLSCSPISGHRSVSWYQQTPGQGLQFLFEYFSETQRNKGNFPGRFSGRQFSNSRSEMNVSTLELGDSALYLCASSQRTGTNTGELFFGEGSRLTVL.

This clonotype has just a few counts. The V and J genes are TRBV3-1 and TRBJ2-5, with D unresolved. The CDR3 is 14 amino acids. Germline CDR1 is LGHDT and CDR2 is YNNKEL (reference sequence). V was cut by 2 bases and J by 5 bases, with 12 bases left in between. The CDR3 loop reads CASSQSEISETQYF. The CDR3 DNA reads TGTGCCAGCAGCCAAAGCGAAATTTCCGAGACCCAGTACTTC.

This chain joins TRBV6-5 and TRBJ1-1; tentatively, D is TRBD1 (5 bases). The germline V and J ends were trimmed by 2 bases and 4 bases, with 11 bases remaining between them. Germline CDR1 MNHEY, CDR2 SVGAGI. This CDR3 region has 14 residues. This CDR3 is CASSYDSRGTEAFF. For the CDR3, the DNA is TGTGCCAGCAGTTACGACAGTCGGGGCACTGAAGCTTTCTTT.